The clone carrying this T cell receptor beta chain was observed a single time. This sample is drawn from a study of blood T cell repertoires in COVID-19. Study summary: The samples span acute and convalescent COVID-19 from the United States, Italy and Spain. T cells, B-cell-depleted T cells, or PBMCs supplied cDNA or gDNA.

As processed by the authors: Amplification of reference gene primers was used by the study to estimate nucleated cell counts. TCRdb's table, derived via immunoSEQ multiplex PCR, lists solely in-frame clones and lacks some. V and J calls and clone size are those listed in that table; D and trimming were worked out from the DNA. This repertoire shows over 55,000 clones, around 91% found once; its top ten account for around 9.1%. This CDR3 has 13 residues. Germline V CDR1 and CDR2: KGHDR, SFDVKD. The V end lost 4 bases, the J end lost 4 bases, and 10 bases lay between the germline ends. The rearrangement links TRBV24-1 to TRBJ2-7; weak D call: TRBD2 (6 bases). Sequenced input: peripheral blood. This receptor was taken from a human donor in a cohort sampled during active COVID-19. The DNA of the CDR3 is TGTGCCACCAGTGAGGAGGGGCTGTACGAGCAGTACTTC. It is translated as CATSEEGLYEQYF.